This T cell receptor beta chain was sequenced during a study of graft-versus-host responses after intestinal transplantation. The overall study: Recipients were given multivisceral, liver-intestinal, or isolated intestinal transplants. Anti-thymocyte globulin was used for induction in all recipients, who then took tacrolimus and steroids for about three years. Study conclusions and caveats: After transplant, early declines in HvG clones were associated with peak levels of circulating GvH clones. The authors found GvH clones in recipient marrow, some appearing first in ileum or blood.

CDR1 is SGDLS, CDR2 YYNGEE, per germline. The CDR3 runs 15 residues. Trimming cost V 3 bases and J 1 base, with 11 bases left between them. Both intraepithelial and lamina propria lymphocytes were released by processing graft tissue. Measured with immunoSEQ multiplex PCR; TCRdb has only the in-frame clones, and not every one. Of about 18,000 clones in the sample, under 85% were seen once. Remarks on this clone: Its antigen is as yet unknown.

This specimen was ileum tissue, taken roughly 460 days after intestinal transplant. V usage is TRBV9 and J usage is TRBJ1-3; D may be TRBD1 (5 bases). This TCR derives from a human patient who received an intestinal transplant, so some T cells may come from the graft donor. This CDR3 is CASSADTGSGNTIYF. In DNA form, the CDR3 reads TGTGCCAGCAGCGCGGACACAGGTTCTGGAAACACCATATATTTT.